Sequencing of this T cell receptor beta chain was carried out in a study of CD8 T cells in Susac syndrome. CD8+ and CD4+ T cells from blood underwent TCR beta sequencing. Both CD4+ and CD8+ T cells were negatively isolated, and TEMRA cells underwent FACS enrichment. Germline CDR1 is SGHVS and CDR2 is FQNEAQ. The CDR3 is 14 amino acids. Trimming shortened V by 5 bases and J by 3 bases, and 11 bases separated the two germline ends. RNA amounts of roughly 0.5 to 1 ug underwent reverse transcription with random hexamers. The TCR beta CDR3 was amplified by immunoSEQ multiplex PCR across 54 Vbeta, 13 Jbeta. TCRdb fed the immunoSEQ multiplex PCR reads into MiXCR, producing one record per CDR3 protein. The sample lists 110,000 or so distinct CDR3 sequences, less than 95% occurring once.

The TCR sequence derives from a human donor in good health. The sample comprised CD4+ T cells from PBMCs. The chain recombines TRBV7-8 with TRBJ2-1; D is perhaps TRBD2 (6 bases). CDR3 protein: CASSRTISYNEQFF. The CDR3 DNA sequence: TGTGCCAGCAGCCGGACTATAAGCTACAATGAGCAGTTCTTC.